This passage covers 17 T cell receptor beta chains from one sample sequenced in a study of blood T cell repertoires in COVID-19. Using immunoSEQ multiplex PCR, the repertoire was profiled, and TCRdb retains in-frame clones only, with some absent. The repertoire consists of 180,000 or so clones, with approximately 80% occurring once and the leading ten covering 10% to 15%. Sequenced input: PBMCs or T cells enriched from blood (not recorded which). The source is a woman aged 55-69 years who had recovered from COVID-19.

This clone was seen a few times. The gene calls are TRBV7-9 and TRBJ2-3; 7 bases are a match to TRBD1. Germline CDR1 SEHNR, CDR2 FQNEAQ (reference sequence). The junction had 5 bases not matched to a gene; V was cut back by 3 bases and J by 2 bases. The CDR3 is 15 amino acids. For the CDR3, the DNA is TGTGCCAGCAGCTTCGTAACAGGGGACACAGATACGCAGTATTTT. It codes for CASSFVTGDTDTQYF.

This chain connects TRBV20-1 to TRBJ2-5; a possible D gene is TRBD2 (5 bases). Germline-derived CDR1 and CDR2 are DFQATT and SNEGSKA (reference sequence). The V end was cut by 3 bases, the J end by 5 bases, with 10 bases between. This CDR3 contains 12 residues. The CDR3 here is CSASIASETQYF. The CDR3 DNA reads as TGCAGTGCTAGTATAGCGTCGGAGACCCAGTACTTC.

The chain recombines TRBV19 with TRBJ1-5; perhaps TRBD1 as D (6 bases). Germline assignment: CDR1 LNHDA and CDR2 SQIVND (reference sequence). This CDR3 region has 16 residues. V lost 3 bases and J 3 bases, leaving 15 bases between the germline ends. CDR3 DNA: TGTGCCAGTAGTATGGAGGCAGGGGTGTACAATCAGCCCCAGCATTTT. It encodes CASSMEAGVYNQPQHF.

This chain connects TRBV2 to TRBJ1-1; possible D gene TRBD1, 6 bases. Germline loops: CDR1 SNHLY, CDR2 FYNNEI. The CDR3 totals 15 residues. V was clipped by 2 bases and J by 10 bases, with 20 bases between them. CDR3 amino acids: CASSENSDRTSRAFF. In DNA form, the CDR3 reads TGTGCCAGCAGTGAAAATTCGGACAGAACTTCGCGAGCTTTCTTT. The full variable domain, with the rest looked up from reference TRBV2 and TRBJ1-1, is EPEVTQTPSHQVTQMGQEVILRCVPISNHLYFYWYRQILGQKVEFLVSFYNNEISEKSEIFDDQFSVERPDGSNFTLKIRSTKLEDSAMYFCASSENSDRTSRAFFGQGTRLTVV.

The count of this clone is one. This rearrangement joins TRBV3-1 (or the pseudogene TRBV3-2) to TRBJ1-2, with D maybe TRBD1 (6 bases). Germline V gene sequence: CDR1 LGHDT, CDR2 YNNKEL (reference sequence). V was cut by 2 bases and J by 4 bases, with 11 bases left in between. CDR3 length: 14 residues. The CDR3 nucleotides are TGTGCCAGCAGCCAAATGACAGGTACCTATGGCTACACCTTC. Its translation: CASSQMTGTYGYTF.

The chain carries TRBV5-5 and TRBJ2-2; 9 bases are shared with TRBD2. The CDR3 contains 16 residues. V shed 4 bases, J shed 7 bases, and the junction held 11 bases outside the gene matches. Germline CDR1 reads SGHKS; CDR2 reads YYEKEE (reference sequence). CDR3 region: CASSLGTSRNLGELFF. As DNA, the CDR3 is TGTGCCAGCAGCCTTGGGACTAGCCGCAACCTCGGGGAGCTGTTTTTT.

CDR3 coding DNA: TGCGCCAGCCGGAGGACAGGGACTGTATCCTACGAGCAGTACTTC. It codes for CASRRTGTVSYEQYF. The J gene is TRBJ2-7, the V gene TRBV5-1; 8 positions agree with TRBD1. CDR3 length equals 15 residues. Germline CDR1 SGHRS, CDR2 YFSETQ. With 7 bases clipped from V and 1 base from J, the junction kept 10 bases outside the gene matches.

The chain carries TRBV9 and TRBJ1-2; 8 bases map to TRBD1. Germline V gene lookup returns CDR1 SGDLS and CDR2 YYNGEE. The CDR3 runs to 14 residues. With 0 bases clipped from V and 2 bases from J, the junction kept 0 bases outside the gene matches. The CDR3 region is CASSVGQGNYGYTF. DNA for the CDR3: TGTGCCAGCAGCGTAGGACAGGGGAACTATGGCTACACCTTC.

The J gene is TRBJ1-1, the V gene TRBV18; 8 nucleotides align to TRBD1. CDR1 is KGHSH, CDR2 LQKENI, per germline. Trimming took 6 bases from V and 0 from J; bases not matched to a gene: 3. The CDR3 is made up of 14 amino acids. CDR3 loop: CASSQGALNTEAFF. CDR3 DNA: TGTGCCAGCTCGCAGGGGGCCTTGAACACTGAAGCTTTCTTT.

This clone was recorded once. This chain connects TRBV11-2 to TRBJ1-2; D gene unclear. Between the trimmed V and J ends, which lost 3 bases and 0 bases, there was a span of 11 bases. The CDR3 covers 15 residues. Germline V gene data show CDR1 as SGHAT and CDR2 as FQNNGV. The CDR3 DNA follows: TGTGCCAGCAGCTTTCGACAAGACGCTAACTATGGCTACACCTTC. This encodes CASSFRQDANYGYTF.

This clone was counted once. The chain joins TRBV11-2 to TRBJ1-2; D is possibly TRBD1 (5 bases). CDR1 is SGHAT, CDR2 FQNNGV, per germline. The CDR3 is 14 residues long. Between the trimmed V and J ends, which lost 0 bases and 8 bases, there was a span of 13 bases. This CDR3 is CASSLDPGVGGYTF. CDR3 DNA sequence: TGTGCCAGCAGCTTAGACCCGGGGGTTGGGGGCTACACCTTC. The whole variable domain, remainder taken from reference TRBV11-2 and TRBJ1-2, is EAGVAQSPRYKIIEKRQSVAFWCNPISGHATLYWYQQILGQGPKLLIQFQNNGVVDDSQLPKDRFSAERLKGVDSTLKIQPAKLEDSAVYLCASSLDPGVGGYTFGSGTRLTVV.

The gene calls are TRBV18 and TRBJ2-7; possibly TRBD2 for D (5 bases). The CDR3 length is 15 residues. Trimming left V 4 bases short and J 3 bases short, with 16 bases between. Germline lookup yields CDR1 KGHSH and CDR2 LQKENI. CDR3 sequence (DNA): TGTGCCAGCTCACTAAGACACGGTGAGGGCTACGAGCAGTACTTC. Encoded protein: CASSLRHGEGYEQYF.

The chain recombines TRBV5-1 with TRBJ1-1; TRBD1 agrees at 9 bases. Germline V gene data show CDR1 as SGHRS and CDR2 as YFSETQ. This CDR3 contains 15 residues. V lost 4 bases and J lost 3; bases outside the gene matches: 7. The CDR3 sequence is CASSGRTGADTEAFF. The CDR3 nucleotides are TGCGCCAGCAGCGGACGGACAGGGGCGGACACTGAAGCTTTCTTT. The full variable domain, rest sourced from reference TRBV5-1 and TRBJ1-1, is KAGVTQTPRYLIKTRGQQVTLSCSPISGHRSVSWYQQTPGQGLQFLFEYFSETQRNKGNFPGRFSGRQFSNSRSEMNVSTLELGDSALYLCASSGRTGADTEAFFGQGTRLTVV.

The chain is built from TRBV5-5 and TRBJ1-4; D remains ambiguous. Germline V gene data show CDR1 as SGHKS and CDR2 as YYEKEE (reference sequence). Between the trimmed V and J ends, which lost 1 base and 10 bases, there was a span of 20 bases. This CDR3 is built from 16 residues. The CDR3 nucleotides are TGTGCCAGCAGCTTGTCGTCTCTTCTCGTTGGCAGAAAACTGTTTTTT. Translation gives CASSLSSLLVGRKLFF. The entire variable domain, with the rest obtained from reference TRBV5-5 and TRBJ1-4, is as follows: DAGVTQSPTHLIKTRGQQVTLRCSPISGHKSVSWYQQVLGQGPQFIFQYYEKEERGRGNFPDRFSARQFPNYSSELNVNALLLGDSALYLCASSLSSLLVGRKLFFGSGTQLSVL.

This clone was recorded once. The rearrangement joins TRBV5-4 to TRBJ2-7, with D possibly TRBD2 on 5 matching bases. Trimming removed 2 bases from V and 7 bases from J, with 19 bases in between. In germline, CDR1 is SGHNT, CDR2 YYREEE (reference sequence). The CDR3 length is 15 residues. CDR3 region: CASSFGLDQLREQYF. CDR3 sequence (DNA): TGTGCCAGCAGCTTTGGACTCGATCAACTACGAGAGCAGTACTTC.

This chain joins TRBV5-1 and TRBJ1-1, with a tentative D call TRBD1 (5 bases). Germline V gene sequence: CDR1 SGHRS, CDR2 YFSETQ. CDR3 size: 13 residues. V was pared by 4 bases and J by 1 base, with 8 bases between. The CDR3 nucleotides are TGCGCCAGCAGCCCCACAGGGAACACTGAAGCTTTCTTT. It specifies CASSPTGNTEAFF.

This clone was found a few times. The chain has TRBV25-1 and TRBJ2-1; D is perhaps TRBD2 (5 bases). The length of the CDR3 is 12 residues. V dropped 6 bases and J dropped 10 bases, with 13 bases sitting between them. Germline V gene sequence: CDR1 MGHDK, CDR2 SYGVNS. Here the CDR3 reads CASRFSSHEQFF. The CDR3 coding sequence is TGTGCCAGCAGATTCTCTAGCCACGAGCAGTTCTTC.